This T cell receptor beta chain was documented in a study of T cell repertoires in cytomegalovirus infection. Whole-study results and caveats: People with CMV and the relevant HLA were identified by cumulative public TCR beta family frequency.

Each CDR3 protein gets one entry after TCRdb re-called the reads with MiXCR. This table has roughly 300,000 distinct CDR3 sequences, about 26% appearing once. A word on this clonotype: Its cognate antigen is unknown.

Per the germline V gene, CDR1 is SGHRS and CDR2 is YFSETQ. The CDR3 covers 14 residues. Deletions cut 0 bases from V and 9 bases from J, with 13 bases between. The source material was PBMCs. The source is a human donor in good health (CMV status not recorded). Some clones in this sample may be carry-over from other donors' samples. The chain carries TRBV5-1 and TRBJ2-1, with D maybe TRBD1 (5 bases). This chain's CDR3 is CASSLGRQSVEQFF. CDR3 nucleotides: TGCGCCAGCAGCTTGGGGAGACAGTCTGTTGAGCAGTTCTTC.